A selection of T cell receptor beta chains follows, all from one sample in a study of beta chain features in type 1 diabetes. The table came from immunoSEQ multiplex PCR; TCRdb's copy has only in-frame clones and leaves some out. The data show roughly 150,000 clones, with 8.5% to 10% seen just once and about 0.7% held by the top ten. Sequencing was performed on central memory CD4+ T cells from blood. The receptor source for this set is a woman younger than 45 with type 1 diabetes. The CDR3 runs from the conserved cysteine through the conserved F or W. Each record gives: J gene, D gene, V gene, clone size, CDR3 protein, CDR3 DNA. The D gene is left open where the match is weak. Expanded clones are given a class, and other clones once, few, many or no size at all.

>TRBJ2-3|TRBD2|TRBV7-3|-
CASSPRLAGGDTQYF
TGTGCCAGCAGCCCGCGACTAGCGGGAGGAGATACGCAGTATTTT
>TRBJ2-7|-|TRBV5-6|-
CASSLGWSYEQYF
TGTGCCAGCAGCTTAGGATGGAGCTACGAGCAGTACTTC
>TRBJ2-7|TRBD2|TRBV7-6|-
CASSLGGSLSQYF
TGTGCCAGCAGCTTAGGCGGGAGTTTATCCCAGTACTTC
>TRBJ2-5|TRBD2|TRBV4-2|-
CASSQGVRSGGETQYF
TGTGCCAGCAGCCAAGGCGTCCGGAGCGGGGGAGAGACCCAGTACTTC
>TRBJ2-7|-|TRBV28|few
CASSLYQGGGYEQYF
TGTGCCAGCAGTTTATACCAGGGAGGGGGCTACGAGCAGTACTTC
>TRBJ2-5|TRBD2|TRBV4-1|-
CASSQEATSGRAHSETQYF
TGCGCCAGCAGCCAAGAAGCAACTAGCGGGAGGGCCCACTCAGAGACCCAGTACTTC
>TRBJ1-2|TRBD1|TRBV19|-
CASRDRDRAYGYTF
TGTGCCAGTAGAGATCGGGACAGGGCCTATGGCTACACCTTC
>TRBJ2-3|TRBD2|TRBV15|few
CATSRGAGTGTDTQYF
TGTGCCACCAGCAGAGGAGCGGGGACGGGCACAGATACGCAGTATTTT
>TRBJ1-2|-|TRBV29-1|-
CSVPRDGGHGYTF
TGCAGCGTCCCCCGAGACGGAGGGCATGGCTACACCTTC
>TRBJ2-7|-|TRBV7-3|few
CASSPTGSIYEQYF
TGTGCCAGCAGCCCCACAGGATCGATCTACGAGCAGTACTTC
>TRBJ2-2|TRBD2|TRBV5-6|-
CASSPSGLAGVGELFF
TGTGCCAGCAGCCCCTCGGGACTAGCGGGAGTTGGGGAGCTGTTTTTT
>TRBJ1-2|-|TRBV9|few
CASSATTGNGYTF
TGTGCCAGCAGCGCAACTACAGGGAATGGCTACACCTTC
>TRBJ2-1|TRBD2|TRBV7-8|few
CASSFQIAGGLKNEQFF
TGTGCCAGCAGCTTCCAGATAGCGGGAGGGCTTAAAAATGAGCAGTTCTTC
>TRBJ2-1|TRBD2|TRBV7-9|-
CASSFSPAGSVSYNEQFF
TGTGCCAGCAGCTTCAGCCCAGCGGGGAGCGTATCCTACAATGAGCAGTTCTTC
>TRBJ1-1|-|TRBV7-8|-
CASSYLSGLNTEAFF
TGTGCCAGCAGCTACCTCAGCGGATTGAACACTGAAGCTTTCTTT